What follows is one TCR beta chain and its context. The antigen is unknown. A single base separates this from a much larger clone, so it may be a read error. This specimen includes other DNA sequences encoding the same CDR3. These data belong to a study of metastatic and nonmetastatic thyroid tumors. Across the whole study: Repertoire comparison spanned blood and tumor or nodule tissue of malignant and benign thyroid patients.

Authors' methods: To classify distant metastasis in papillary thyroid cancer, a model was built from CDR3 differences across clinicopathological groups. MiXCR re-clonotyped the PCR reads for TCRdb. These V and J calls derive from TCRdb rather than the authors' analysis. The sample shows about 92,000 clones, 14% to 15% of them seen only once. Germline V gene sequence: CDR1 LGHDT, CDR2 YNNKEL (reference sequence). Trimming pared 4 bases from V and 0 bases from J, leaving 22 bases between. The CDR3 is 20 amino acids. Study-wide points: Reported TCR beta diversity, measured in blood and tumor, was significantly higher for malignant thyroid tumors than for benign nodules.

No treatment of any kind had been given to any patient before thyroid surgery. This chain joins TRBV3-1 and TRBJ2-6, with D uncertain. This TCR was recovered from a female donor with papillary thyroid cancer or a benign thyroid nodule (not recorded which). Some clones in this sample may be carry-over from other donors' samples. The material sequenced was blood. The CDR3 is CASSPSLSFDGISGANVLTF. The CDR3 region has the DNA TGTGCCAGCAGCCCTTCCCTCTCCTTCGATGGTATCTCTGGGGCCAACGTCCTGACTTTC.